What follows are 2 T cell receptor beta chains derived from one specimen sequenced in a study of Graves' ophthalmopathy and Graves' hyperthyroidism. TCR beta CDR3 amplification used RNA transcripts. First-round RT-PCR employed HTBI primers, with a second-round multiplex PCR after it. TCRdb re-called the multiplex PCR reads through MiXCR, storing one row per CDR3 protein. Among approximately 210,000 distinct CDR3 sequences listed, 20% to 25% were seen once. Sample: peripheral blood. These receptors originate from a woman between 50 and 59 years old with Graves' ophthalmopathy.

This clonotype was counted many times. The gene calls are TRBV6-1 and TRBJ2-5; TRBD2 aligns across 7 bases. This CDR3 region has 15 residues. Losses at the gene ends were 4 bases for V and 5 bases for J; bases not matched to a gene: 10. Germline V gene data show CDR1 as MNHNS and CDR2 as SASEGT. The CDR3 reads CASSGGSGGWETQYF. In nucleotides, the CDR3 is TGTGCCAGCAGTGGCGGGAGCGGTGGATGGGAGACCCAGTACTTC.

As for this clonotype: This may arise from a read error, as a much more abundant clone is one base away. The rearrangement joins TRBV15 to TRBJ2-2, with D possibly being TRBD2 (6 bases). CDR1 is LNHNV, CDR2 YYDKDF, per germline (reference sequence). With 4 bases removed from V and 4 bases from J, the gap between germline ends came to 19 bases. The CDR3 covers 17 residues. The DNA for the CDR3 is TGTGCCACCAGCATGCGGACCACTAGCCATTTCACCGGGGAGCTGTTTTTT. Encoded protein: CATSMRTTSHFTGELFF.